The 22 T cell receptor beta chains presented below share a single source sample, sequenced in a study of blood T cell repertoires in COVID-19. The assay was immunoSEQ multiplex PCR, and TCRdb's table has in-frame clones only and misses some. The data hold approximately 240,000 clones, with nearly 90% observed a single time. The specimen sequenced was peripheral blood. Every receptor here comes from a woman between 40 and 50 years old who had recovered from COVID-19.

The rearrangement joins TRBV28 to TRBJ1-3; TRBD1 might be the D (6 bases). CDR1 is MDHEN, CDR2 SYDVKM, per germline. Trimming took off 5 bases at V and 0 bases at J, with 11 bases between the two ends. The CDR3 totals 15 residues. CDR3 nucleotide sequence: TGTGCCAGCAGTCCCAGACAGGCCTCTGGAAACACCATATATTTT. This encodes CASSPRQASGNTIYF.

The chain carries TRBV27 and TRBJ2-7; 10 bases agree with TRBD1. With V trimmed by 5 bases and J by 5 bases, 6 bases remained unmatched. The germline V gene encodes CDR1 MNHEY and CDR2 SMNVEV (reference sequence). The CDR3 extends over 14 amino acids. The CDR3 reads CASSKGQGPNEQYF. The CDR3, as DNA: TGTGCCAGCAGTAAGGGACAGGGGCCCAACGAGCAGTACTTC.

The CDR3 is CASSVVSGGTRYNEQFF. The DNA of the CDR3 is TGTGCCAGCAGCGTAGTCTCGGGGGGGACGCGATACAATGAGCAGTTCTTC. The rearrangement joins TRBV9 to TRBJ2-1; 8 bases map to TRBD2. CDR3 length: 17 amino acids. In germline, CDR1 is SGDLS, CDR2 YYNGEE. J was trimmed by 4 bases and V by 0 bases; bases with no gene match: 9.

The rearrangement links TRBV3-1 (or the pseudogene TRBV3-2) to TRBJ2-5; 8 bases map to TRBD1. This CDR3 has 16 residues. V lost 0 bases, J lost 6 bases, and 9 bases stayed unmatched. Germline CDR1 and CDR2: LGHDT and YNNKEL (reference sequence). The CDR3 DNA reads TGTGCCAGCAGCCAAGATCTTAGGACAGGGAAACAGACCCAGTACTTC. It specifies CASSQDLRTGKQTQYF.

The genes are TRBV21-1 and TRBJ1-3; TRBD1 is the table's D call, not checked against the DNA. TRBV21-1 constitutes a pseudogene. This CDR3 contains 15 residues. CDR3 loop: CASSSTGDSGNTIYF. Written as DNA, the CDR3 is TGTGCCAGCAGCTCCACAGGGGACTCTGGAAACACCATATATTTT.

A single count supports this clone. The chain recombines TRBV28 with TRBJ1-6; TRBD1 matches 8 bases. CDR3 length: 14 residues. Trimming cost V 6 bases and J 7 bases; bases outside gene matches: 5. Germline CDR1 is MDHEN and CDR2 is SYDVKM. The CDR3, as DNA: TGTGCCAGCAGGGAGACAGGGGAAAATTCACCCCTCCACTTT. Protein product: CASRETGENSPLHF.

The chain employs TRBV2 and TRBJ1-6; D possibly corresponds to TRBD1 (5 bases). Between the trimmed V and J ends, which lost 7 bases and 6 bases, there was a span of 16 bases. Germline loops: CDR1 SNHLY, CDR2 FYNNEI. This CDR3 region has 15 residues. CDR3 loop: CASTPRGHSNSPLHF. CDR3 coding DNA: TGTGCCAGCACCCCACGCGGACACTCTAATTCACCCCTCCACTTT.

This sequence joins TRBV19 and TRBJ1-2, with D possibly matching TRBD1 (6 bases). V lost 5 bases and J 4 bases, leaving 17 bases between the germline ends. Per germline, CDR1 LNHDA and CDR2 SQIVND (reference sequence). The CDR3 runs to 15 residues. The CDR3 nucleotides read TGTGCCAGTAGTCCCACCTCCGGGACACCCTATGGCTACACCTTC. This encodes CASSPTSGTPYGYTF.

This sequence joins TRBV5-1 and TRBJ2-3; 10 positions agree with TRBD2. Germline CDR1 reads SGHRS; CDR2 reads YFSETQ. The trim removed 2 bases at V and 1 base at J, leaving 4 bases unmatched. This CDR3 is 16 amino acids long. The CDR3 nucleotides are TGCGCCAGCAGCTTAGGAGGACTAGCGGGCACAGATACGCAGTATTTT. It is translated as CASSLGGLAGTDTQYF.

With regard to this clone: This specimen includes other DNA sequences encoding the same CDR3. Here the CDR3 reads CASGLTGLSYNEQFF. CDR3 nucleotide sequence: TGTGCTAGTGGTCTCACAGGGCTCTCCTACAATGAGCAGTTCTTC. V usage is TRBV12-5 and J usage is TRBJ2-1, with TRBD1 as a possible D gene (6 bases). The CDR3 covers 15 residues. Germline V gene data show CDR1 as LGHNT and CDR2 as FRNRAP. Trimming pared 5 bases from V and 0 bases from J, leaving 11 bases between.

The gene calls are TRBV6-6 and TRBJ2-3, with D possibly TRBD2 on 5 matching bases. V gave up 5 bases and J gave up 1 base, with 10 bases separating them. The CDR3 loop spans 14 amino acids. Germline values: CDR1 MNHNY, CDR2 SVGAGI (reference sequence). The CDR3 nucleotides are TGTGCCAGCAGTCGGACTTCTCGCACAGATACGCAGTATTTT. This sequence encodes CASSRTSRTDTQYF.

This rearrangement joins TRBV28 to TRBJ2-1; TRBD2 matches at 9 bases. In germline, CDR1 is MDHEN, CDR2 SYDVKM. The V gene end was trimmed by 5 bases and the J gene end by 2 bases; junction bases not matched to a gene: 7. The CDR3 contains 16 residues. The CDR3 DNA reads as TGTGCCAGCAGTACCCCTATAGCGGGGGCCTACAATGAGCAGTTCTTC. Protein product: CASSTPIAGAYNEQFF.

This clone is a singleton in its sample. The chain has TRBV18 and TRBJ2-1; the D gene is possibly TRBD2 (7 bases). Per germline, CDR1 KGHSH and CDR2 LQKENI. The CDR3 has 15 amino acids. The germline V and J ends were trimmed by 1 base and 8 bases, with 15 bases remaining between them. CDR3 amino acids: CASSPLGGLGDEQFF. CDR3 in DNA: TGTGCCAGCTCACCACTCGGGGGGCTCGGGGATGAGCAGTTCTTC.

The chain uses TRBV7-6 and TRBJ1-6; no reliable D call. CDR1 and CDR2 from the germline V gene are SGHVS and FNYEAQ. V lost 0 bases, J lost 9 bases, and 15 bases lay in between. The CDR3 runs 16 residues. In DNA form, the CDR3 reads TGTGCCAGCAGCTTAGCGCAGCCGGGATTAGGTTCACCCCTCCACTTT. Protein sequence: CASSLAQPGLGSPLHF.

This chain joins TRBV20-1 and TRBJ2-3; D not resolved. The V gene lost 3 bases and the J gene lost 6 bases, with 4 bases spanning the gap. The CDR3 consists of 10 residues. Germline CDR1 is DFQATT and CDR2 is SNEGSKA (reference sequence). This CDR3 reads CSASQDTQYF. CDR3 DNA: TGCAGTGCTAGCCAGGATACGCAGTATTTT.

This clone was seen a single time. This chain uses TRBV18 with TRBJ2-3; no reliable D call. The CDR3 extends over 14 amino acids. The V end lost 3 bases, the J end lost 2 bases, and 9 bases lay between the germline ends. Germline V gene lookup returns CDR1 KGHSH and CDR2 LQKENI. DNA for the CDR3: TGTGCCAGCTCACCGGCCAGAAACACAGATACGCAGTATTTT. Translation: CASSPARNTDTQYF.

This clone occurred once. The V gene is TRBV27, the J gene TRBJ2-7; 8 positions agree with TRBD1. This CDR3 spans 15 amino acids. The ends lost 6 bases at V and 4 bases at J; junction bases unmatched: 11. CDR1 and CDR2 (germline): MNHEY, SMNVEV (reference sequence). Here the CDR3 DNA reads TGTGCCAGCAGCGAGCCCGGGACAGGTCTTTACGAGCAGTACTTC. Translation: CASSEPGTGLYEQYF.

The genes are TRBV3-1 (or the pseudogene TRBV3-2) and TRBJ2-7; 11 bases align to TRBD1. This CDR3 region has 15 residues. The junction had 7 bases not matched to a gene; V was cut back by 4 bases and J by 5 bases. The germline CDR1 and CDR2 sequences are LGHDT and YNNKEL (reference sequence). CDR3 nucleotides: TGTGCCAGCAGCCCGAGGAGGACAGGGGGCCACGAGCAGTACTTC. The encoded protein is CASSPRRTGGHEQYF.

This chain connects TRBV7-2 to TRBJ2-1; tentative D call: TRBD2 (6 bases). Germline values: CDR1 SGHTA, CDR2 FQGNSA. Between the trimmed V and J ends, which lost 3 bases and 0 bases, there was a span of 9 bases. CDR3 size: 15 residues. Written as DNA, the CDR3 is TGTGCCAGCAGCTTCGATAGCGGCTCCTACAATGAGCAGTTCTTC. Translating it yields CASSFDSGSYNEQFF.

V and J are TRBV6-5 and TRBJ1-6; 7 bases are shared with TRBD1. The CDR3 has 15 amino acids. J was trimmed by 7 bases and V by 2 bases; bases with no gene match: 5. CDR1 MNHEY and CDR2 SVGAGI come from the germline V gene. The DNA for the CDR3 is TGTGCCAGCAGTTACCCACAGGGGCCCAATTCACCCCTCCACTTT. It codes for CASSYPQGPNSPLHF.

This chain connects TRBV3-1 (or the pseudogene TRBV3-2) to TRBJ2-2; perhaps TRBD2 as D (6 bases). This CDR3 has 16 residues. Germline V lookup: CDR1 LGHDT, CDR2 YNNKEL (reference sequence). Trimming cost V 2 bases and J 5 bases, with 15 bases left between them. The CDR3 sequence is CASSQLGTGITGELFF. For the CDR3, the DNA is TGTGCCAGCAGCCAACTTGGGACTGGTATAACCGGGGAGCTGTTTTTT.

V and J are TRBV4-1 and TRBJ2-5; TRBD2 matches 9 bases. The CDR3 sequence is 15 residues long. V was clipped by 5 bases and J by 0 bases; unmatched bases: 4. Germline lookup yields CDR1 MGHRA and CDR2 YSYEKL. The CDR3 coding sequence is TGCGCCAGCAGCGCTAGCGGGGCGAACCAAGAGACCCAGTACTTC. It codes for CASSASGANQETQYF.